This section outlines one T cell receptor (beta chain) sequence together with its context. This record comes from a study of shared clonotypes between healthy human individuals. V was trimmed by 1 base and J by 0 bases, leaving 10 bases between them. The CDR3 sequence is 15 residues long. Germline CDR1 reads KGHSH; CDR2 reads LQKENI. The protocol was immunoSEQ multiplex PCR, while the TCRdb copy is restricted to in-frame clones and leaves out a portion. The table records around 2,000,000 clones, about 95% of them present only once. Naive CD8 isolation took CD45RO-negative cells positively selected for CCR7 and excluded terminally differentiated effector memory CD45RA+ cells.

This TCR came from a man in his late teens or twenties in good health. The sample was naive CD8+ T cells sorted from blood. The rearrangement joins TRBV18 to TRBJ2-7; D is perhaps TRBD2 (5 bases). CDR3 protein: CASSPRPGSSYEQYF. CDR3 DNA: TGTGCCAGCTCACCACGCCCGGGAAGCTCCTACGAGCAGTACTTC.